Below are 32 T cell receptor beta chains sequenced from a single sample in a study of blood T cell repertoires in COVID-19. The data were produced by immunoSEQ multiplex PCR, yet TCRdb's version contains in-frame clones alone and is incomplete. The data contain around 170,000 clones, 75% to 85% of them singletons. Sequencing input: peripheral blood. These receptors originate from a human donor in a cohort sampled during active COVID-19.

This clone was observed a few times. V gene TRBV6-5 combines with J gene TRBJ2-1, with 7 bases matching TRBD2. This CDR3 spans 14 amino acids. J gave up 4 bases and V 6 bases, and 6 bases lay outside the gene matches. The germline gives CDR1 MNHEY, CDR2 SVGAGI. CDR3 in amino acids: CASSGGSGYNEQFF. The CDR3 DNA follows: TGTGCCAGCAGCGGCGGGAGTGGGTACAATGAGCAGTTCTTC.

The CDR3 DNA sequence: TGTGCCAGCACCCAGGGAAACATTCAGTACTTC. This codes for CASTQGNIQYF. The genes are TRBV12-3 or TRBV12-4 and TRBJ2-4, with TRBD1 as a possible D gene (5 bases). Deletions cut 7 bases from V and 6 bases from J, with 7 bases between. This CDR3 has 11 amino acids.

The sample holds many counts of this clone. This chain uses TRBV5-4 with TRBJ2-7; no clear D. Between the trimmed V and J ends, which lost 4 bases and 0 bases, there was a span of 5 bases. The CDR3 extends over 12 amino acids. CDR1 is SGHNT and CDR2 is YYREEE in the germline V gene (reference sequence). The CDR3 sequence: CASSESSYEQYF. The CDR3 nucleotides read TGTGCCAGCAGCGAGAGCTCCTACGAGCAGTACTTC.

This chain uses TRBV27 with TRBJ1-2; TRBD1 matches 7 bases. The CDR3 length is 13 residues. Germline CDR1 reads MNHEY; CDR2 reads SMNVEV (reference sequence). The junction had 6 bases not matched to a gene; V was cut back by 3 bases and J by 8 bases. CDR3 residues: CASSFSTGVGYTF. CDR3 sequence (DNA): TGTGCCAGCAGTTTCTCCACAGGGGTCGGCTACACCTTC.

The chain is built from TRBV7-8 and TRBJ1-1; unclear D gene. This CDR3 is 14 amino acids long. V was clipped by 5 bases and J by 7 bases, with 17 bases between them. From germline, CDR1 is SGHVS and CDR2 FQNEAQ. The CDR3 loop is CASSRVTPKDEAFF. Here the CDR3 DNA reads TGTGCCAGCAGCCGGGTAACACCCAAAGATGAAGCTTTCTTT. The complete variable domain, with remaining parts taken from reference TRBV7-8 and TRBJ1-1, reads GAGVSQSPRYKVAKRGQDVALRCDPISGHVSLFWYQQALGQGPEFLTYFQNEAQLDKSGLPSDRFFAERPEGSVSTLKIQRTQQEDSAVYLCASSRVTPKDEAFFGQGTRLTVV.

The gene calls are TRBV27 and TRBJ2-1; 8 bases match TRBD1. V lost 5 bases, J lost 6 bases, and 9 bases stayed unmatched. This CDR3 contains 15 residues. The germline V gene has CDR1 MNHEY and CDR2 SMNVEV (reference sequence). CDR3 residues: CASSHTRGRLNEQFF. CDR3 in DNA: TGTGCCAGCAGTCACACCAGGGGGCGGCTCAATGAGCAGTTCTTC.

The chain has TRBV7-2 and TRBJ1-6; 7 bases line up with TRBD1. The CDR3 contains 17 residues. V was pared by 1 base and J by 10 bases, with 13 bases of the junction left unmatched. Per germline, CDR1 SGHTA and CDR2 FQGNSA. CDR3 DNA: TGTGCCAGCAGCTTAGATCGGGGCACAGGGGAGGTCTCACCCCTCCACTTT. Protein sequence: CASSLDRGTGEVSPLHF. The whole variable domain, filled in from reference TRBV7-2 and TRBJ1-6, reads GAGVSQSPSNKVTEKGKDVELRCDPISGHTALYWYRQSLGQGLEFLIYFQGNSAPDKSGLPSDRFSAERTGGSVSTLTIQRTQQEDSAVYLCASSLDRGTGEVSPLHFGNGTRLTVT.

The J gene is TRBJ2-5, the V gene TRBV11-2; 7 nucleotides align to TRBD2. Germline CDR1 reads SGHAT; CDR2 reads FQNNGV. The V and J ends lost 10 bases and 5 bases, in that order; junction bases with no gene match: 13. The CDR3 is made up of 14 amino acids. CDR3 region: CATQGTSRGETQYF. CDR3 DNA sequence: TGTGCCACCCAAGGTACCTCGCGGGGGGAGACCCAGTACTTC.

The V gene is TRBV3-1 (or the pseudogene TRBV3-2), the J gene TRBJ1-5; D not resolved. CDR1 is LGHDT and CDR2 is YNNKEL in the germline V gene (reference sequence). CDR3 length: 15 residues. The ends were cut back, 4 bases at V and 0 bases at J, with 10 bases in the middle. The CDR3 bases are TGTGCCAGCAGCCCGTCCGGGATTAGCAATCAGCCCCAGCATTTT. Amino acid sequence: CASSPSGISNQPQHF.

There are a few counts of this clone. The V call is TRBV5-1, the J call TRBJ1-4; tentatively, D is TRBD1 (5 bases). CDR3 length: 12 amino acids. V lost 3 bases and J 8 bases, leaving 8 bases between the germline ends. The V gene's germline CDR1 is SGHRS and CDR2 YFSETQ. CDR3 nucleotide sequence: TGCGCCAGCAGCTACAACAGGGAAAAACTGTTTTTT. It yields the protein CASSYNREKLFF.

A word on this clone: Other DNA sequences in the same sample also yield this CDR3. The chain links TRBV3-1 (or the pseudogene TRBV3-2) to TRBJ2-3, with 7 bases matching TRBD2. Germline values: CDR1 LGHDT, CDR2 YNNKEL (reference sequence). The CDR3 consists of 16 residues. V gave up 1 base and J gave up 1 base; unmatched junction bases: 5. The CDR3 is CASSQAGGRGTDTQYF. The CDR3 bases are TGTGCCAGCAGCCAAGCGGGAGGCCGGGGCACAGATACGCAGTATTTT.

The chain joins TRBV7-8 to TRBJ1-3; D gene ambiguous. Trimming shortened V by 1 base and J by 2 bases, and 9 bases separated the two germline ends. Germline loops: CDR1 SGHVS, CDR2 FQNEAQ. The CDR3 is made up of 15 amino acids. Written as DNA, the CDR3 is TGTGCCAGCAGCTTAGGAGGGTGGCCTGGAAACACCATATATTTT. Translation gives CASSLGGWPGNTIYF.

This chain connects TRBV14 to TRBJ2-5; 7 bases align to TRBD2. The CDR3 extends over 14 amino acids. The ends lost 4 bases at V and 5 bases at J; junction bases unmatched: 7. Germline CDR1 and CDR2: SGHDN and FVKESK. CDR3 residues: CASSPWEGMETQYF. The CDR3 DNA reads as TGTGCCAGCAGCCCTTGGGAGGGGATGGAGACCCAGTACTTC.

V is TRBV7-3 and J is TRBJ2-1; 7 bases fit TRBD2. Germline V gene lookup returns CDR1 SGHTA and CDR2 FQGTGA. V was clipped by 5 bases and J by 0 bases; unmatched bases: 7. This CDR3 comprises 16 residues. The chain's CDR3 is CASSLLQRGSYNEQFF. DNA for the CDR3: TGTGCCAGCAGCCTCCTACAGCGGGGCTCCTACAATGAGCAGTTCTTC.

The gene calls are TRBV11-2 and TRBJ1-1, with TRBD1 identical over 9 bases. CDR3 length equals 16 residues. J gave up 2 bases and V 1 base, and 5 bases lay outside the gene matches. Germline lookup yields CDR1 SGHAT and CDR2 FQNNGV. CDR3 sequence: CASSLGGQGRNTEAFF. As DNA, the CDR3 is TGTGCCAGCAGCTTAGGGGGACAGGGACGAAACACTGAAGCTTTCTTT.

The chain joins TRBV28 to TRBJ2-5, with TRBD1 identical over 10 bases. Trimming cost V 10 bases and J 4 bases; bases outside gene matches: 9. The CDR3 consists of 14 residues. The germline CDR1 and CDR2 sequences are MDHEN and SYDVKM. This chain's CDR3 is CATLGQGRGETQYF. The CDR3 DNA is TGTGCCACCCTGGGACAGGGGAGAGGAGAGACCCAGTACTTC. Combining the CDR3 with reference TRBV28 and TRBJ2-5 gives the whole variable domain DVKVTQSSRYLVKRTGEKVFLECVQDMDHENMFWYRQDPGLGLRLIYFSYDVKMKEKGDIPEGYSVSREKKERFSLILESASTNQTSMYLCATLGQGRGETQYFGPGTRLLVL.

J is TRBJ2-7 and V is TRBV3-1 (or the pseudogene TRBV3-2); TRBD2 matches 8 bases. This CDR3 has 16 residues. The V segment lost 3 bases and the J segment 4 bases; nucleotides outside the gene matches: 11. Germline loops: CDR1 LGHDT, CDR2 YNNKEL (reference sequence). The CDR3 nucleotides read TGTGCCAGCAGCCATGTCCCCCGGGGGGGCAAATACGAGCAGTACTTC. This translates into CASSHVPRGGKYEQYF.

The chain carries TRBV5-1 and TRBJ2-1; D perhaps matches TRBD2 (7 bases). Germline CDR1 and CDR2: SGHRS and YFSETQ. This CDR3 is built from 16 residues. The V end was cut by 1 base, the J end by 2 bases, with 13 bases between. In DNA form, the CDR3 reads TGCGCCAGCAGCTTGTCGGGCGGGGGCACCTACAATGAGCAGTTCTTC. Protein product: CASSLSGGGTYNEQFF.

This rearrangement joins TRBV19 to TRBJ2-2; TRBD2 agrees at 7 bases. Germline CDR1 is LNHDA and CDR2 is SQIVND (reference sequence). The CDR3 runs to 15 residues. V lost 5 bases, J lost 5 bases, and 8 bases stayed unmatched. CDR3 sequence: CASSLGGRGTGELFF. CDR3 bases: TGTGCCAGTAGTCTCGGAGGGAGGGGAACCGGGGAGCTGTTTTTT.

The chain combines TRBV11-2 with TRBJ1-2; 7 bases agree with TRBD1. After removal of 1 base from V and 1 base from J, the junction contained 3 bases not matched to a gene. The length of the CDR3 is 15 residues. Looked up from germline, CDR1 is SGHAT and CDR2 is FQNNGV. CDR3 loop: CASSLGSGGNYGYTF. CDR3 bases: TGTGCCAGCAGCTTAGGCTCAGGGGGTAACTATGGCTACACCTTC.

The rearrangement links TRBV7-9 to TRBJ2-3; the D gene is possibly TRBD1 (6 bases). V was pared by 5 bases and J by 2 bases, with 14 bases between. The CDR3 has 15 amino acids. Germline V CDR1 and CDR2: SEHNR, FQNEAQ (reference sequence). The CDR3 reads CASSDRQAPTDTQYF. The DNA for the CDR3 is TGTGCCAGCAGCGACCGACAGGCTCCCACAGATACGCAGTATTTT.

The rearrangement uses TRBV7-2 and TRBJ1-6; D perhaps matches TRBD1 (6 bases). This CDR3 contains 15 residues. Germline loops: CDR1 SGHTA, CDR2 FQGNSA. V was trimmed by 0 bases and J by 6 bases, leaving 9 bases between them. The CDR3 bases are TGTGCCAGCAGCTTAGCTCTGGACAGTAATTCACCCCTCCACTTT. It yields the protein CASSLALDSNSPLHF.

The chain recombines TRBV7-3 with TRBJ1-3; D is uncertain. V gave up 8 bases and J gave up 4 bases, with 6 bases separating them. Germline CDR1 SGHTA, CDR2 FQGTGA. The CDR3 spans 11 residues. The CDR3 reads CASGQGNTIYF. CDR3 coding DNA: TGTGCCAGCGGCCAGGGAAACACCATATATTTT.

This clone has a single count. This chain joins TRBV5-1 and TRBJ2-3, with 7 positions matching TRBD2. The CDR3 sequence is 14 residues long. Germline V gene lookup returns CDR1 SGHRS and CDR2 YFSETQ. The ends lost 2 bases at V and 3 bases at J; junction bases unmatched: 3. The CDR3 spells CASSLRGGTDTQYF. The CDR3 DNA reads TGCGCCAGCAGCTTACGCGGGGGAACAGATACGCAGTATTTT.

The rearrangement links TRBV24-1 to TRBJ2-1; 9 bases agree with TRBD2. The V and J ends lost 3 bases and 15 bases, in that order; junction bases with no gene match: 5. CDR1 and CDR2 (germline): KGHDR, SFDVKD. CDR3 length equals 12 residues. CDR3 in amino acids: CATSDGAGGRFF. In nucleotides, the CDR3 is TGTGCCACCAGTGATGGGGCGGGAGGGCGGTTCTTC.

The table lists this clone with a count of one. The chain uses TRBV5-1 and TRBJ2-7; perhaps TRBD2 as D (7 bases). This CDR3 comprises 15 residues. Germline values: CDR1 SGHRS, CDR2 YFSETQ. V was trimmed by 0 bases and J by 4 bases, leaving 14 bases between them. As DNA, the CDR3 is TGCGCCAGCAGCTTGGCCGGGGGGACACCATACGAGCAGTACTTC. The encoded protein is CASSLAGGTPYEQYF.

This clone was counted a single time. The rearrangement uses TRBV6-6 and TRBJ2-7; D might be TRBD2 (6 bases). The V and J ends lost 7 bases and 0 bases respectively, with 16 bases between them. This CDR3 spans 15 amino acids. Germline loops: CDR1 MNHNY, CDR2 SVGAGI (reference sequence). The CDR3 region has the DNA TGTGCCAGCACTAGGGCCCGGGACTTCTCCTACGAGCAGTACTTC. It yields the protein CASTRARDFSYEQYF.

The V and J genes are TRBV24-1 and TRBJ1-4; 7 bases align to TRBD1. V was clipped by 8 bases and J by 8 bases; unmatched bases: 31. The CDR3 consists of 21 residues. The germline V gene encodes CDR1 KGHDR and CDR2 SFDVKD. For the CDR3, the DNA is TGTGCCACCACCCTCCCAGCTCCGGTTATGAAGAAAGACAGGGAATGGGAAAAACTGTTTTTT. This translates into CATTLPAPVMKKDREWEKLFF.

This CDR3 reads CASSPQRGTNTDTQYF. CDR3 nucleotides: TGTGCCAGCAGCCCACAGCGGGGAACTAACACAGATACGCAGTATTTT. J is TRBJ2-3 and V is TRBV7-2, with 7 bases lining up with TRBD2. Unmatched junction bases numbered 10, after V lost 5 bases and J lost 2 bases. This CDR3 has 16 residues. Per the germline V gene, CDR1 is SGHTA and CDR2 is FQGNSA.

The chain carries TRBV3-1 (or the pseudogene TRBV3-2) and TRBJ1-6; TRBD1 is a possible D gene (6 bases). V lost 2 bases, J lost 6 bases, and 8 bases lay in between. The CDR3 is 14 amino acids. The germline V gene encodes CDR1 LGHDT and CDR2 YNNKEL (reference sequence). The CDR3 here is CASSQSDSNSPLHF. DNA for the CDR3: TGTGCCAGCAGCCAATCGGACAGTAATTCACCCCTCCACTTT.

The chain uses TRBV4-1 and TRBJ1-5; 10 bases fit TRBD1. Germline V gene lookup returns CDR1 MGHRA and CDR2 YSYEKL. V shed 4 bases, J shed 8 bases, and the junction held 8 bases outside the gene matches. The length of the CDR3 is 15 residues. The CDR3, as DNA: TGCGCCAGCAGCCGGGCGGACAGGGGGATGGAGCCCCAGCATTTT. Residues: CASSRADRGMEPQHF.

V gene TRBV28 combines with J gene TRBJ1-1; D is possibly TRBD1 (6 bases). The V and J ends lost 6 bases and 4 bases respectively, with 18 bases between them. The CDR3 contains 15 residues. Germline assignment: CDR1 MDHEN and CDR2 SYDVKM. The CDR3 DNA reads as TGTGCCAGCAGCCTAAGGGGGGGTTCGGGCACTGAAGCTTTCTTT. Its translation is CASSLRGGSGTEAFF. The full variable domain, in which reference TRBV28 and TRBJ1-1 provide the parts outside the CDR3, is DVKVTQSSRYLVKRTGEKVFLECVQDMDHENMFWYRQDPGLGLRLIYFSYDVKMKEKGDIPEGYSVSREKKERFSLILESASTNQTSMYLCASSLRGGSGTEAFFGQGTRLTVV.